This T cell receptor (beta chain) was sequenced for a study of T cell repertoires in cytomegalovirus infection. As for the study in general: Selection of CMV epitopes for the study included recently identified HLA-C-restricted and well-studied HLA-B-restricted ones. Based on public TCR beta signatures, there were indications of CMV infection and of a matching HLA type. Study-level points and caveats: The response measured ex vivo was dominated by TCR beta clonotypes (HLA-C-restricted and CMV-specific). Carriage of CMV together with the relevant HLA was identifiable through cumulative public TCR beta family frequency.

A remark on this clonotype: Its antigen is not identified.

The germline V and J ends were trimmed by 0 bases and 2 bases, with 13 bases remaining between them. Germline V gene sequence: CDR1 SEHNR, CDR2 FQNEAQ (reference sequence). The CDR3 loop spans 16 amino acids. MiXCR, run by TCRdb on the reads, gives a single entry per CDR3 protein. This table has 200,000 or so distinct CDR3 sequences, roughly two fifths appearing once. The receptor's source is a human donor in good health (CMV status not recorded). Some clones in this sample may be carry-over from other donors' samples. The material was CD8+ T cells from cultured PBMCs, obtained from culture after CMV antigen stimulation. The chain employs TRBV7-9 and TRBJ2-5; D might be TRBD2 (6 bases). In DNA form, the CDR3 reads TGTGCCAGCAGCTTAGCTAAGGGGACTGAACAAGAGACCCAGTACTTC. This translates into CASSLAKGTEQETQYF.